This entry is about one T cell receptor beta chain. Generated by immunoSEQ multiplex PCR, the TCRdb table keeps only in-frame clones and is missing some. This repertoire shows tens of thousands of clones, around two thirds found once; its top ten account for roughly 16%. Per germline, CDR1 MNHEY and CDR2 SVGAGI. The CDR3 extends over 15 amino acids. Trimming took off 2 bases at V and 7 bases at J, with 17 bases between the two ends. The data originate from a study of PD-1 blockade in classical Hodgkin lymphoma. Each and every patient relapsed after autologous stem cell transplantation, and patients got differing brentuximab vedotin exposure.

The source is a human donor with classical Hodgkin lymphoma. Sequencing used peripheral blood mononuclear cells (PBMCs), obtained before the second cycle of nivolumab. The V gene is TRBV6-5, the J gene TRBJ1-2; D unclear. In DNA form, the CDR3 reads TGTGCCAGCAGTTACGCCCTGGGGAGGTCCCGTGGCTACACCTTC. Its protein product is CASSYALGRSRGYTF.